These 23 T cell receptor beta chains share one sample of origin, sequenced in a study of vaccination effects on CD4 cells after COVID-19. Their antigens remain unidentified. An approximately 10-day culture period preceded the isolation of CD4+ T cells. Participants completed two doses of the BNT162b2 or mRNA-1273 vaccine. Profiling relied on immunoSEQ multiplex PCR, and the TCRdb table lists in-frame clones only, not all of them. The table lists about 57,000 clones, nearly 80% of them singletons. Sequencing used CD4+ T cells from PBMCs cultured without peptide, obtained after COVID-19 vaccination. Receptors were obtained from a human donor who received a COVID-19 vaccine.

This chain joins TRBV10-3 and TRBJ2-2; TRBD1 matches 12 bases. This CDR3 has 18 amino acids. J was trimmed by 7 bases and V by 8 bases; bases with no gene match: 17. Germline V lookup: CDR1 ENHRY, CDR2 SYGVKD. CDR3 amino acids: CAIPSGGSGQGAIGELFF. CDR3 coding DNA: TGTGCCATCCCCTCCGGGGGTTCGGGACAGGGGGCTATCGGGGAGCTGTTTTTT.

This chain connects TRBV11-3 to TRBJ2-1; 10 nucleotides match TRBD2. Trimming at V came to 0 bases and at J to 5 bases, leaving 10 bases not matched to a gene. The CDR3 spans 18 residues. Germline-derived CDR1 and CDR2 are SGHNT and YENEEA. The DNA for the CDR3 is TGTGCCAGCAGCTTAGAATTTTTGGCTAGCGGGAGCCACAATGAGCAGTTCTTC. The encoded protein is CASSLEFLASGSHNEQFF.

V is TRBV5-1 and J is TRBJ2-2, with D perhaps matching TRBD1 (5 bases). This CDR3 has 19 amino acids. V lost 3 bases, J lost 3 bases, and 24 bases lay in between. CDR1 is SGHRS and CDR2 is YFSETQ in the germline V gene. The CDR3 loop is CASSSRGARAQTYTGELFF. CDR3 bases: TGCGCCAGCAGCTCCCGAGGTGCCAGGGCCCAGACTTACACCGGGGAGCTGTTTTTT.

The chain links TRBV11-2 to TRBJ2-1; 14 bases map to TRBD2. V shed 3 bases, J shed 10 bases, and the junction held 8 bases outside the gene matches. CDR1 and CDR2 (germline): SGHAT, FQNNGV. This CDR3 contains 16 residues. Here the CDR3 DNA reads TGTGCCAGCAGCTTTGGAGGACTAGCGGGAGGCGAAGAGCAGTTCTTC. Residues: CASSFGGLAGGEEQFF.

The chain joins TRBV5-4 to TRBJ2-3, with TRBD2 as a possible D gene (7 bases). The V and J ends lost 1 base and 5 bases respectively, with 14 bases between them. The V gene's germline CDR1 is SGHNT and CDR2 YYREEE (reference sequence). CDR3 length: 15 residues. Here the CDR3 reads CASSLKAGAQDTQYF. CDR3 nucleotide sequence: TGTGCCAGCAGCTTGAAGGCGGGGGCTCAAGATACGCAGTATTTT.

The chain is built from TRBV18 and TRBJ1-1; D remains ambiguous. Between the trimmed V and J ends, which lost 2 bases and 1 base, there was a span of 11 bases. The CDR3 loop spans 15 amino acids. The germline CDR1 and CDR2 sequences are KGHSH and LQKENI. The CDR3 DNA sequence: TGTGCCAGCTCACCAGTATCAAGGCAGAACACTGAAGCTTTCTTT. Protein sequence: CASSPVSRQNTEAFF.

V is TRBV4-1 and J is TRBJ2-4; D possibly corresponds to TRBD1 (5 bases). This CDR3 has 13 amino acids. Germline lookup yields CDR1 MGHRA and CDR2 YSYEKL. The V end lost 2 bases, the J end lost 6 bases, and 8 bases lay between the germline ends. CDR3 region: CASSQTGLNIQYF. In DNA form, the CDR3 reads TGCGCCAGCAGCCAAACAGGTTTAAACATTCAGTACTTC.

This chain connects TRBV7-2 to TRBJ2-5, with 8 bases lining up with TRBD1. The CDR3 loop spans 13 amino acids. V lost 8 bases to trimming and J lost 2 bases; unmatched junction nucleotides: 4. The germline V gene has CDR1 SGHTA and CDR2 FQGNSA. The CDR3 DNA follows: TGTGCCAGCCTTAACAGGGGGCAAGAGACCCAGTACTTC. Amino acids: CASLNRGQETQYF. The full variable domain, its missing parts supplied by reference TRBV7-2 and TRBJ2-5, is GAGVSQSPSNKVTEKGKDVELRCDPISGHTALYWYRQSLGQGLEFLIYFQGNSAPDKSGLPSDRFSAERTGGSVSTLTIQRTQQEDSAVYLCASLNRGQETQYFGPGTRLLVL.

The CDR3 region is CASSIGLGPYEQYF. The DNA of the CDR3 is TGTGCCAGTAGTATAGGACTAGGTCCCTACGAGCAGTACTTC. The V call is TRBV19, the J call TRBJ2-7; weak D call: TRBD2 (6 bases). The CDR3 is 14 amino acids. Germline assignment: CDR1 LNHDA and CDR2 SQIVND (reference sequence). Trimming left V 1 base short and J 2 bases short, with 9 bases between. The full variable domain, rest sourced from reference TRBV19 and TRBJ2-7, is DGGITQSPKYLFRKEGQNVTLSCEQNLNHDAMYWYRQDPGQGLRLIYYSQIVNDFQKGDIAEGYSVSREKKESFPLTVTSAQKNPTAFYLCASSIGLGPYEQYFGPGTRLTVT.

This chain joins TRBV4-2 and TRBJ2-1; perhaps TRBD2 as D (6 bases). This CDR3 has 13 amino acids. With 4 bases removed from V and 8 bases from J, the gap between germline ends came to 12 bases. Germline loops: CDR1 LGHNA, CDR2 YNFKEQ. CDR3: CASSPRGGDEQFF. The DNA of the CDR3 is TGTGCCAGCAGCCCCAGAGGCGGGGATGAGCAGTTCTTC.

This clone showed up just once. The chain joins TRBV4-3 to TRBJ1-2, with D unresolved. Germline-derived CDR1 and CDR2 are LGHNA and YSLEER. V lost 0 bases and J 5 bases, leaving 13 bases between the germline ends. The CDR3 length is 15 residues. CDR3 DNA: TGCGCCAGCAGCCAAGATGCGGCACTTAGGTATGGCTACACCTTC. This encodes CASSQDAALRYGYTF.

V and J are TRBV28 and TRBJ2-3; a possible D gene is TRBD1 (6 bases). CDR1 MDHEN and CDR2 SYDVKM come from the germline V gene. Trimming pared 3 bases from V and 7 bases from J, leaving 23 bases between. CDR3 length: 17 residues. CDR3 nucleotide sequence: TGTGCCAGCAGTTTTCAGCAGGGGATATGGGGTATGAATACGCAGTATTTT. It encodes CASSFQQGIWGMNTQYF. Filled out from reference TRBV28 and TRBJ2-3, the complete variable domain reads DVKVTQSSRYLVKRTGEKVFLECVQDMDHENMFWYRQDPGLGLRLIYFSYDVKMKEKGDIPEGYSVSREKKERFSLILESASTNQTSMYLCASSFQQGIWGMNTQYFGPGTRLTVL.

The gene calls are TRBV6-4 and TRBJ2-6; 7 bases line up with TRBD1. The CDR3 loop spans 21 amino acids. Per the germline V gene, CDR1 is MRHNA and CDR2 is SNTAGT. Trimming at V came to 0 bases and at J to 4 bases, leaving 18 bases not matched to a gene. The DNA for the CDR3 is TGTGCCAGCAGTGACTCGATCCTGTCTGTGACAGGGATCGACGGGGCCAACGTCCTGACTTTC. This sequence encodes CASSDSILSVTGIDGANVLTF.

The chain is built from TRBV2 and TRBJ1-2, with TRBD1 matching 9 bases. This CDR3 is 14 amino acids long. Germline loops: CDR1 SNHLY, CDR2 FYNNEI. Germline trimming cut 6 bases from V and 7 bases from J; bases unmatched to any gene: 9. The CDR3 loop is CASRITGGGRGYTF. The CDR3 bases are TGTGCCAGCAGAATTACAGGGGGCGGACGTGGCTACACCTTC.

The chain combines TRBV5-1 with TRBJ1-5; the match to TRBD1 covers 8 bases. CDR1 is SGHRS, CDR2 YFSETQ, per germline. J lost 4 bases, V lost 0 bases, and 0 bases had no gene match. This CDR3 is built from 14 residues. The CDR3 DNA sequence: TGCGCCAGCAGCTTGGGGGACAGGAATCAGCCCCAGCATTTT. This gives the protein CASSLGDRNQPQHF.

The DNA for the CDR3 is TGTGCCAGCAGCTTGGGTAGGGGACTTGCTAGCACAGATACGCAGTATTTT. Translating gives CASSLGRGLASTDTQYF. The V and J genes are TRBV5-5 and TRBJ2-3; TRBD2 is a possible D gene (6 bases). Looked up from germline, CDR1 is SGHKS and CDR2 is YYEKEE (reference sequence). This CDR3 has 17 residues. The V end was cut by 0 bases, the J end by 0 bases, with 14 bases between.

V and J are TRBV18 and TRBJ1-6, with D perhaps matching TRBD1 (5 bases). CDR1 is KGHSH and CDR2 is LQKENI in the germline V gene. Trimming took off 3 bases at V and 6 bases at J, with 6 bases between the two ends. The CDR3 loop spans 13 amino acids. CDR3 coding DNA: TGTGCCAGCTCACCCGGGACTAATTCACCCCTCCACTTT. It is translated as CASSPGTNSPLHF. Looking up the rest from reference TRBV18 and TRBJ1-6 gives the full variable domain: NAGVMQNPRHLVRRRGQEARLRCSPMKGHSHVYWYRQLPEEGLKFMVYLQKENIIDESGMPKERFSAEFPKEGPSILRIQQVVRGDSAAYFCASSPGTNSPLHFGNGTRLTVT.

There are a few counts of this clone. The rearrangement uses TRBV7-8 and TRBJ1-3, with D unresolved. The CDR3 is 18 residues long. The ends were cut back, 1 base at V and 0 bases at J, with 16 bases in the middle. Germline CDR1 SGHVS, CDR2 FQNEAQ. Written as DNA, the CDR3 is TGTGCCAGCAGCTTAGAAAGGGAGACACGGATCTCTGGAAACACCATATATTTT. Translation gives CASSLERETRISGNTIYF. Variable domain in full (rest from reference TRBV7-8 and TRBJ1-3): GAGVSQSPRYKVAKRGQDVALRCDPISGHVSLFWYQQALGQGPEFLTYFQNEAQLDKSGLPSDRFFAERPEGSVSTLKIQRTQQEDSAVYLCASSLERETRISGNTIYFGEGSWLTVV.

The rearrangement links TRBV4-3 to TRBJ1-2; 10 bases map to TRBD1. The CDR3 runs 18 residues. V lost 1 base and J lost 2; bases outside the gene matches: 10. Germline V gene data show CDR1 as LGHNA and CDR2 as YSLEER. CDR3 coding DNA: TGCGCCAGCAGCCAAGGGGAGGAGACAGGGGGCTCGAACTATGGCTACACCTTC. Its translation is CASSQGEETGGSNYGYTF.

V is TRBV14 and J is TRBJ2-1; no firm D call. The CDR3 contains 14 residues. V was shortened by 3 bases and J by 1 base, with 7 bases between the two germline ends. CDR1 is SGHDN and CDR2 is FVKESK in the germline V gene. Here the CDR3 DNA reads TGTGCCAGCAGCCAGGGGTTATCCTACAATGAGCAGTTCTTC. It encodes CASSQGLSYNEQFF.

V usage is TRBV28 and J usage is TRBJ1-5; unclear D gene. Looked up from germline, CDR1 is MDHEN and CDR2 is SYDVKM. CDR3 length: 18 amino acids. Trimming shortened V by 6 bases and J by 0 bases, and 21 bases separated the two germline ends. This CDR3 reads CASSPPPGSKYSNQPQHF. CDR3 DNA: TGTGCCAGCAGCCCGCCCCCCGGGTCCAAATATAGCAATCAGCCCCAGCATTTT.

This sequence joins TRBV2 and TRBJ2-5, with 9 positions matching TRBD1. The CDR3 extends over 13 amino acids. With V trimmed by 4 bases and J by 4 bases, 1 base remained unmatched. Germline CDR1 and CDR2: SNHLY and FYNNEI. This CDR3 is CASSGQGGETQYF. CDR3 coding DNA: TGTGCCAGCAGTGGACAGGGGGGAGAGACCCAGTACTTC.

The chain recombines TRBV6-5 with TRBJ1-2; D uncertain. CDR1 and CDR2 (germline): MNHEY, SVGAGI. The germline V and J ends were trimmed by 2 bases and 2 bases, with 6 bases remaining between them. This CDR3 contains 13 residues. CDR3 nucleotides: TGTGCCAGCAGTTACAGTGTGAACTATGGCTACACCTTC. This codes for CASSYSVNYGYTF.